The 30 T cell receptor beta chains listed next were all sequenced from one sample in a study of blood T cell repertoires in COVID-19. Produced via immunoSEQ multiplex PCR; TCRdb's table is partial and in-frame only. The sample comprises around 320,000 clones, approximately 88% of which are singletons, and about 7% rests with the top ten. The sample taken for sequencing was peripheral blood. These receptors originate from a woman younger than 45 who had recovered from COVID-19.

The chain joins TRBV19 to TRBJ2-7; TRBD1 aligns across 9 bases. Germline V gene data show CDR1 as LNHDA and CDR2 as SQIVND (reference sequence). The CDR3 is made up of 15 amino acids. The ends lost 5 bases at V and 0 bases at J; junction bases unmatched: 5. For the CDR3, the DNA is TGTGCCAGTAGTCAAGGGACAGGGAGCTCCTACGAGCAGTACTTC. This encodes CASSQGTGSSYEQYF.

The V gene is TRBV5-4, the J gene TRBJ1-2; 7 bases match TRBD1. The germline V gene encodes CDR1 SGHNT and CDR2 YYREEE (reference sequence). The CDR3 sequence is 15 residues long. With V trimmed by 2 bases and J by 0 bases, 4 bases remained unmatched. CDR3 in DNA: TGTGCCAGCAGCTTAAGACAGGGTTCTAACTATGGCTACACCTTC. This encodes CASSLRQGSNYGYTF.

This chain uses TRBV20-1 with TRBJ2-7; D uncertain. CDR3 length equals 11 residues. V lost 2 bases and J lost 7, with 9 bases in between. CDR1 and CDR2 (germline): DFQATT, SNEGSKA (reference sequence). The CDR3 reads CSARKRQEQYF. The CDR3 DNA is TGCAGTGCTAGAAAGCGCCAGGAGCAGTACTTC.

The chain carries TRBV27 and TRBJ2-7; D remains unclear. In germline, CDR1 is MNHEY, CDR2 SMNVEV (reference sequence). The CDR3 extends over 13 amino acids. Between the trimmed V and J ends, which lost 5 bases and 3 bases, there was a span of 11 bases. CDR3 coding DNA: TGTGCCAGCAGTCTGGCGAGAGGCTACGAGCAGTACTTC. Protein sequence: CASSLARGYEQYF.

The V gene is TRBV27, the J gene TRBJ2-1; D is perhaps TRBD2 (6 bases). CDR1 and CDR2 from the germline V gene are MNHEY and SMNVEV (reference sequence). V lost 8 bases, J lost 0 bases, and 11 bases lay in between. The CDR3 totals 14 residues. The CDR3 bases are TGTGCCAGCTTTTCGGGGGTCTCCTACAATGAGCAGTTCTTC. It codes for CASFSGVSYNEQFF.

J is TRBJ2-1 and V is TRBV5-1; D might be TRBD2 (5 bases). The CDR3 covers 15 residues. The V end lost 2 bases, the J end lost 6 bases, and 15 bases lay between the germline ends. CDR1 SGHRS and CDR2 YFSETQ come from the germline V gene. This chain's CDR3 is CASSLGAAGVNEQFF. CDR3 sequence (DNA): TGCGCCAGCAGCTTAGGAGCGGCCGGGGTCAATGAGCAGTTCTTC.

The rearrangement uses TRBV19 and TRBJ1-6, with 12 positions matching TRBD1. There are 19 residues in the CDR3. CDR1 and CDR2 (germline): LNHDA, SQIVND (reference sequence). Losses at the gene ends were 6 bases for V and 7 bases for J; bases not matched to a gene: 16. The chain's CDR3 is CASRSFGSGQGAKNSPLHF. In DNA, the CDR3 is TGTGCCAGTAGGAGTTTCGGTTCGGGACAGGGGGCGAAAAATTCACCCCTCCACTTT.

J is TRBJ2-3 and V is TRBV27; the match to TRBD2 covers 7 bases. This CDR3 spans 15 amino acids. V lost 1 base and J lost 5; bases outside the gene matches: 6. Germline V gene data show CDR1 as MNHEY and CDR2 as SMNVEV (reference sequence). This CDR3 reads CASSLFGLGKDTQYF. In DNA form, the CDR3 reads TGTGCCAGCAGTTTATTTGGACTAGGAAAAGATACGCAGTATTTT.

This chain connects TRBV7-3 to TRBJ1-1; 8 nucleotides match TRBD1. The CDR3 is 16 residues long. Germline loops: CDR1 SGHTA, CDR2 FQGTGA. J lost 1 base, V lost 5 bases, and 9 bases had no gene match. The DNA of the CDR3 is TGTGCCAGCAGCCCTGAGACAGGGGCCACGAACACTGAAGCTTTCTTT. Its translation: CASSPETGATNTEAFF.

This sequence joins TRBV6-5 and TRBJ1-1, with D perhaps matching TRBD1 (5 bases). The ends were cut back, 0 bases at V and 10 bases at J, with 12 bases in the middle. CDR3 size: 13 residues. Looked up from germline, CDR1 is MNHEY and CDR2 is SVGAGI. The CDR3: CASSYSREGIAFF. The CDR3, as DNA: TGTGCCAGCAGTTACTCCAGGGAGGGAATAGCTTTCTTT.

V usage is TRBV5-1 and J usage is TRBJ2-6; TRBD2 is a possible D gene (6 bases). This CDR3 has 19 amino acids. The V gene's germline CDR1 is SGHRS and CDR2 YFSETQ. Trimming removed 0 bases from V and 0 bases from J, with 16 bases in between. The CDR3 here is CASSLGARDFFSGANVLTF. The DNA for the CDR3 is TGCGCCAGCAGCTTGGGGGCCCGGGACTTTTTCTCTGGGGCCAACGTCCTGACTTTC.

The chain joins TRBV7-3 to TRBJ1-1; TRBD1 agrees at 7 bases. This CDR3 contains 14 residues. In germline, CDR1 is SGHTA, CDR2 FQGTGA. V shed 5 bases, J shed 6 bases, and the junction held 9 bases outside the gene matches. This chain's CDR3 is CASSRLVGGPEAFF. The CDR3 bases are TGTGCCAGCAGCCGTTTGGTAGGGGGCCCTGAAGCTTTCTTT.

The chain carries TRBV5-5 and TRBJ2-2; TRBD1 aligns across 9 bases. The junction had 12 bases not matched to a gene; V was cut back by 4 bases and J by 5 bases. CDR1 SGHKS and CDR2 YYEKEE come from the germline V gene (reference sequence). The CDR3 runs 17 residues. The CDR3, as DNA: TGTGCCAGCAGCCTCCACGGACAGGGGTATCGGACCGGGGAGCTGTTTTTT. Translated, it gives CASSLHGQGYRTGELFF.

The CDR3 region is CASSETRSYNSPLHF. Here the CDR3 DNA reads TGTGCCAGCAGTGAGACGAGGTCCTATAATTCACCCCTCCACTTT. This rearrangement joins TRBV6-1 to TRBJ1-6; no definite D call. CDR1 and CDR2 from the germline V gene are MNHNS and SASEGT. With 3 bases removed from V and 1 base from J, the gap between germline ends came to 7 bases. The CDR3 totals 15 residues.

The V call is TRBV6-5, the J call TRBJ1-6, with a possible D match to TRBD1 (5 bases). Germline loops: CDR1 MNHEY, CDR2 SVGAGI. CDR3 length equals 15 residues. Deletions cut 3 bases from V and 8 bases from J, with 14 bases between. In DNA form, the CDR3 reads TGTGCCAGCAGTTATGGGCGGGGCTCCGATTCACCCCTCCACTTT. Translated: CASSYGRGSDSPLHF.

This chain connects TRBV6-5 to TRBJ1-2; D remains ambiguous. Trimming removed 5 bases from V and 2 bases from J, with 6 bases in between. Per the germline V gene, CDR1 is MNHEY and CDR2 is SVGAGI. This CDR3 has 12 amino acids. The CDR3 DNA reads as TGTGCCAGCAGTCTAGGAAACTATGGCTACACCTTC. Translated, it gives CASSLGNYGYTF.

This clone occurred once. This chain joins TRBV29-1 and TRBJ2-2, with D perhaps matching TRBD2 (5 bases). V shed 3 bases and J shed 1 base, with 6 bases lying between them. The V gene's germline CDR1 is SQVTM and CDR2 ANQGSEA. The CDR3 has 13 amino acids. CDR3 sequence reads: CSVEGVNTGELFF. Here the CDR3 DNA reads TGCAGCGTTGAGGGAGTGAACACCGGGGAGCTGTTTTTT.

The CDR3 reads CASSTTTYSNQPQHF. As DNA, the CDR3 is TGTGCCAGCAGCACGACAACCTATAGCAATCAGCCCCAGCATTTT. The chain is built from TRBV28 and TRBJ1-5; D unclear. The CDR3 has 15 residues. Germline V lookup: CDR1 MDHEN, CDR2 SYDVKM. V was pared by 6 bases and J by 0 bases, with 12 bases between.

The CDR3 here is CASSPPGGYNEQFF. CDR3 in DNA: TGTGCCAGCAGCCCTCCCGGCGGGTACAATGAGCAGTTCTTC. The V call is TRBV21-1, the J call TRBJ2-1; TRBD2, the D gene given by the table, was not confirmed from the DNA. TRBV21-1 constitutes a pseudogene. The CDR3 contains 14 residues.

The chain has TRBV7-8 and TRBJ1-2; D ambiguous. V lost 5 bases and J 5 bases, leaving 12 bases between the germline ends. The length of the CDR3 is 13 residues. Per the germline V gene, CDR1 is SGHVS and CDR2 is FQNEAQ. CDR3 in DNA: TGTGCCAGCAGCCCGCCGGGAGGATATGGCTACACCTTC. This codes for CASSPPGGYGYTF.

The chain is built from TRBV28 and TRBJ2-7; D is perhaps TRBD1 (6 bases). V lost 6 bases, J lost 5 bases, and 14 bases lay in between. The CDR3 runs to 13 residues. From germline, CDR1 is MDHEN and CDR2 SYDVKM. In nucleotides, the CDR3 is TGTGCCAGCAGATCAAGACAGGCCGACGAGCAGTACTTC. Protein sequence: CASRSRQADEQYF. Based on the CDR3 plus reference TRBV28 and TRBJ2-7, the full variable domain is DVKVTQSSRYLVKRTGEKVFLECVQDMDHENMFWYRQDPGLGLRLIYFSYDVKMKEKGDIPEGYSVSREKKERFSLILESASTNQTSMYLCASRSRQADEQYFGPGTRLTVT.

This chain links TRBV11-2 with TRBJ2-7, with 10 bases matching TRBD2. This CDR3 region has 17 residues. CDR1 and CDR2 (germline): SGHAT, FQNNGV. The J segment lost 2 bases and the V segment lost 1 base, leaving 8 bases of the junction unmatched. Written as DNA, the CDR3 is TGTGCCAGCAGCTTAGTTCGTGGGACTAGCGATCCCTACGAGCAGTACTTC. As protein: CASSLVRGTSDPYEQYF. The full variable domain, completed using reference TRBV11-2 and TRBJ2-7, is EAGVAQSPRYKIIEKRQSVAFWCNPISGHATLYWYQQILGQGPKLLIQFQNNGVVDDSQLPKDRFSAERLKGVDSTLKIQPAKLEDSAVYLCASSLVRGTSDPYEQYFGPGTRLTVT.

The chain has TRBV9 and TRBJ2-2; 7 nucleotides line up with TRBD1. There are 16 residues in the CDR3. Trimming at V came to 0 bases and at J to 6 bases, leaving 8 bases not matched to a gene. The germline V gene has CDR1 SGDLS and CDR2 YYNGEE. The CDR3 nucleotides read TGTGCCAGCAGCGTAGGGGACAGCCGTCGGTCCGGGGAGCTGTTTTTT. The encoded protein is CASSVGDSRRSGELFF.

The chain links TRBV7-2 to TRBJ2-7; 11 bases fit TRBD2. Trimming removed 4 bases from V and 1 base from J; junction bases left unmatched: 3. Germline assignment: CDR1 SGHTA and CDR2 FQGNSA. This CDR3 is 15 amino acids long. CDR3 residues: CASSSRTSGSYEQYF. CDR3 in DNA: TGTGCCAGCAGCTCCCGGACTAGCGGGTCCTACGAGCAGTACTTC.

In DNA, the CDR3 is TGTGCCAGCAGCCTGAGGTTTGCAGATACGCAGTATTTT. Residues: CASSLRFADTQYF. The chain has TRBV7-2 and TRBJ2-3; D uncertain. Trimming shortened V by 5 bases and J by 4 bases, and 10 bases separated the two germline ends. The V gene's germline CDR1 is SGHTA and CDR2 FQGNSA. The CDR3 consists of 13 residues.

This chain links TRBV29-1 with TRBJ2-1, with a tentative D call TRBD2 (5 bases). V was trimmed by 6 bases and J by 2 bases, leaving 11 bases between them. This CDR3 has 13 amino acids. CDR1 and CDR2 (germline): SQVTM, ANQGSEA. The DNA for the CDR3 is TGCAGCGTACCCCTAGCCGCCTACAATGAGCAGTTCTTC. Residues: CSVPLAAYNEQFF.

The rearrangement links TRBV5-1 to TRBJ2-1, with a possible D match to TRBD1 (6 bases). This CDR3 contains 16 residues. V lost 4 bases and J 0 bases, leaving 14 bases between the germline ends. Germline V lookup: CDR1 SGHRS, CDR2 YFSETQ. This CDR3 is CASSRPGHSSYNEQFF. The CDR3 DNA follows: TGCGCCAGCAGCCGTCCGGGACACAGCTCCTACAATGAGCAGTTCTTC.

This chain uses TRBV28 with TRBJ2-5; TRBD1 might be the D (5 bases). Germline V lookup: CDR1 MDHEN, CDR2 SYDVKM. This CDR3 is built from 12 residues. Trimming removed 6 bases at V and 2 bases at J, with 7 bases between. The CDR3 nucleotides are TGTGCCAGCAGCGACAGTCAAGAGACCCAGTACTTC. Residues: CASSDSQETQYF.

The V and J genes are TRBV27 and TRBJ2-6, with D tentatively TRBD2 (5 bases). V was clipped by 3 bases and J by 2 bases, with 8 bases between them. This CDR3 spans 15 amino acids. CDR1 and CDR2 from the germline V gene are MNHEY and SMNVEV (reference sequence). The CDR3 coding sequence is TGTGCCAGCAGTTTCGAGGGAGCTGGGGCCAACGTCCTGACTTTC. Translation: CASSFEGAGANVLTF. The variable domain in full, with the rest retrieved from reference TRBV27 and TRBJ2-6, is EAQVTQNPRYLITVTGKKLTVTCSQNMNHEYMSWYRQDPGLGLRQIYYSMNVEVTDKGDVPEGYKVSRKEKRNFPLILESPSPNQTSLYFCASSFEGAGANVLTFGAGSRLTVL.

The chain links TRBV4-2 to TRBJ1-2; 10 bases align to TRBD1. Germline V gene sequence: CDR1 LGHNA, CDR2 YNFKEQ. The CDR3 consists of 16 residues. V lost 3 bases, J lost 5 bases, and 9 bases stayed unmatched. For the CDR3, the DNA is TGTGCCAGCAGCCACGGGACAGGGGTCCTTGGGTATGGCTACACCTTC. Residues: CASSHGTGVLGYGYTF.